This TCR beta chain stems from a study of shared clonotypes between healthy human individuals. TCRdb's table, derived via immunoSEQ multiplex PCR, lists solely in-frame clones and lacks some. The sample consists of approximately 1,000,000 clones, about 80% of them appearing once. To note about this clone: Antigen specificity is unknown.

The study drew all its donors from Caucasian adults living in Nashville, Tennessee. Unmatched junction bases numbered 6, after V lost 10 bases and J lost 6 bases. Looked up from germline, CDR1 is ENHRY and CDR2 is SYGVKD. This CDR3 has 14 residues. Study results and caveats: On the whole, naive subsets had larger estimated richness than memory subsets had. Lower generation probabilities were found for non-shared clonotypes than for those shared by all four donors. An expected dependence of interdonor clonotype sharing on sequencing depth was noted.

This TCR was sampled from a man between 18 and 29 years old in good health. Some clones in this sample may be carry-over from other donors' samples. Source material: memory CD4+ T cells from PBMCs. Subset of the sample: CD45RA-negative fraction. This chain links TRBV10-3 with TRBJ2-1; TRBD2 agrees at 13 bases. CDR3 bases: TGTGCCACCAAGACTAGCGGGAGGATCAATGAGCAGTTCTTC. Its translation is CATKTSGRINEQFF.